Listed here are 14 T cell receptor beta chains from one sample, sequenced in a study of cytomegalovirus exposure and HLA in healthy donors. PCR employed 60 Vbeta and 13 Jbeta primers. Only in-frame clones appear in the TCRdb table, and some are missing; sequencing was by immunoSEQ multiplex PCR. Of 90,000 to 100,000 clones in the sample, approximately 9% were seen once. The sample comprised PBMCs. The receptors shown here come from a middle-aged man in good health and CMV-seropositive.

The rearrangement uses TRBV9 and TRBJ2-3; D unresolved. V lost 2 bases and J lost 5, with 12 bases in between. Germline CDR1 reads SGDLS; CDR2 reads YYNGEE. The CDR3 length is 14 residues. CDR3 in DNA: TGTGCCAGCAGCGTTTCTCACTCGGGAGATACGCAGTATTTT. It is translated as CASSVSHSGDTQYF.

This clone has a handful of counts. The J gene is TRBJ2-3, the V gene TRBV6-1; D is perhaps TRBD1 (6 bases). V lost 6 bases and J lost 4, with 14 bases in between. Germline V gives CDR1 MNHNS, CDR2 SASEGT. CDR3 length: 14 amino acids. CDR3 in amino acids: CASSGQSGADTQYF. The CDR3 DNA sequence: TGTGCCAGCAGCGGACAGTCCGGCGCAGATACGCAGTATTTT.

The chain joins TRBV25-1 to TRBJ1-1; 9 bases fit TRBD1. The germline V gene has CDR1 MGHDK and CDR2 SYGVNS. The CDR3 is 14 amino acids. With 8 bases clipped from V and 5 bases from J, the junction kept 9 bases outside the gene matches. The CDR3 DNA follows: TGTGCCAGCTTCGACGACAGGGGGAGAACTGAAGCTTTCTTT. Translated, it gives CASFDDRGRTEAFF.

The chain links TRBV11-2 to TRBJ2-7; 8 bases align to TRBD1. The germline V gene encodes CDR1 SGHAT and CDR2 FQNNGV. The CDR3 loop spans 18 amino acids. With V trimmed by 1 base and J by 3 bases, 14 bases remained unmatched. The CDR3 DNA reads as TGTGCCAGCAGCTTAGCGGGATTCCTCGGGACAGGTGGCTACGAGCAGTACTTC. This sequence encodes CASSLAGFLGTGGYEQYF.

This clone was detected only a few times. The V and J genes are TRBV6-6 and TRBJ1-1, with 7 bases matching TRBD1. Trimming cost V 9 bases and J 1 base; bases outside gene matches: 5. CDR3 size: 13 residues. Per germline, CDR1 MNHNY and CDR2 SVGAGI (reference sequence). CDR3 DNA: TGTGCCAGTAAACAGGGGAAGAACACTGAAGCTTTCTTT. Translating gives CASKQGKNTEAFF.

The gene calls are TRBV5-1 and TRBJ2-2; 7 bases match TRBD1. The trim removed 4 bases at V and 4 bases at J, leaving 7 bases unmatched. Germline V lookup: CDR1 SGHRS, CDR2 YFSETQ. CDR3 length equals 15 residues. The CDR3 spells CASSQGVGSTGELFF. CDR3 sequence (DNA): TGCGCCAGCAGCCAGGGGGTGGGGTCCACCGGGGAGCTGTTTTTT.

This clone was seen a few times. The V and J genes are TRBV5-1 and TRBJ2-6; D possibly corresponds to TRBD1 (6 bases). The CDR3 consists of 15 residues. Germline V lookup: CDR1 SGHRS, CDR2 YFSETQ. Trimming left V 0 bases short and J 2 bases short, with 6 bases between. Here the CDR3 reads CASSLAGAGANVLTF. In nucleotides, the CDR3 is TGCGCCAGCAGCTTGGCAGGGGCTGGGGCCAACGTCCTGACTTTC.

J is TRBJ2-5 and V is TRBV4-2, with 13 bases lining up with TRBD2. Germline V gene data show CDR1 as LGHNA and CDR2 as YNFKEQ. Trimming cost V 0 bases and J 4 bases; bases outside gene matches: 11. This CDR3 spans 19 amino acids. The CDR3 spells CASSQEIGLAGELVETQYF. The CDR3 DNA follows: TGTGCCAGCAGCCAAGAAATTGGACTAGCGGGAGAACTCGTAGAGACCCAGTACTTC.

The rearrangement joins TRBV7-8 to TRBJ2-1; 8 positions match TRBD1. The CDR3 loop spans 15 amino acids. The V gene end was trimmed by 4 bases and the J gene end by 3 bases; junction bases not matched to a gene: 5. Germline V gives CDR1 SGHVS, CDR2 FQNEAQ. The CDR3 here is CASSSDRGYYNEQFF. The CDR3 bases are TGTGCCAGCAGCTCAGACAGGGGATACTACAATGAGCAGTTCTTC.

This clone was seen more than once but under ten times. The rearrangement uses TRBV7-9 and TRBJ1-4; tentatively, D is TRBD1 (5 bases). Germline-derived CDR1 and CDR2 are SEHNR and FQNEAQ (reference sequence). The CDR3 is 16 amino acids. V dropped 5 bases and J dropped 4 bases, with 17 bases sitting between them. The DNA for the CDR3 is TGTGCCAGCAGCCTCTTATCCGGGGGAGTTAATGAAAAACTGTTTTTT. Translation gives CASSLLSGGVNEKLFF.

V gene TRBV15 combines with J gene TRBJ2-7, with D possibly TRBD2 on 5 matching bases. Trimming cost V 1 base and J 3 bases, with 10 bases left between them. In germline, CDR1 is LNHNV, CDR2 YYDKDF (reference sequence). The CDR3 runs to 14 residues. The CDR3 is CATSRVEGIYEQYF. The CDR3 DNA reads as TGTGCCACCAGCAGAGTAGAGGGAATCTACGAGCAGTACTTC.

The chain employs TRBV5-8 and TRBJ2-5; TRBD2 matches 13 bases. The V gene's germline CDR1 is SGHTS and CDR2 YDEGEE. Germline trimming cut 4 bases from V and 2 bases from J; bases unmatched to any gene: 5. CDR3 length: 16 residues. The DNA of the CDR3 is TGTGCCAGCAGCGCCGGGACTAGCGGGATGCAAGAGACCCAGTACTTC. This translates into CASSAGTSGMQETQYF.

The V and J genes are TRBV19 and TRBJ2-6; TRBD2 matches at 7 bases. This CDR3 has 17 amino acids. Germline V gene data show CDR1 as LNHDA and CDR2 as SQIVND (reference sequence). The ends lost 6 bases at V and 0 bases at J; junction bases unmatched: 8. CDR3 in amino acids: CASSSLTGGSGANVLTF. CDR3 in DNA: TGTGCCAGTAGCTCCCTAACGGGGGGCTCTGGGGCCAACGTCCTGACTTTC.

This chain uses TRBV15 with TRBJ2-1, with TRBD2 matching 13 bases. CDR1 LNHNV and CDR2 YYDKDF come from the germline V gene (reference sequence). The CDR3 is 16 amino acids. J gave up 9 bases and V 5 bases, and 10 bases lay outside the gene matches. For the CDR3, the DNA is TGTGCCACCAGCCCAAATGGACTAGCGGGAGTCACTGAGCAGTTCTTC. Translation: CATSPNGLAGVTEQFF.